The 9 T cell receptor beta chains below all came from one sample that was sequenced in a study of T cell responses to AZD1222 COVID-19 vaccine. Clones were sequenced by immunoSEQ multiplex PCR, and TCRdb holds only the in-frame ones, with some missing. The sample includes under 200,000 clones, about 92% of them seen just once. Specimen: peripheral blood, collected on day 0 of MenACWY control vaccination. The source is an adult in good health.

This chain uses TRBV11-3 with TRBJ2-4; 8 positions match TRBD2. V gave up 5 bases and J gave up 6 bases; unmatched junction bases: 12. CDR3 length: 16 amino acids. Germline V CDR1 and CDR2: SGHNT, YENEEA. This CDR3 reads CASSLTSVGGGNIQYF. CDR3 nucleotide sequence: TGTGCCAGCAGCCTGACTAGCGTTGGAGGTGGAAACATTCAGTACTTC.

The chain combines TRBV9 with TRBJ2-2; the match to TRBD1 covers 8 bases. V dropped 3 bases and J dropped 2; count of bases not matched to a gene: 6. CDR3 length: 16 residues. CDR1 is SGDLS, CDR2 YYNGEE, per germline. This CDR3 reads CASSALGQDNTGELFF. Here the CDR3 DNA reads TGTGCCAGCAGCGCCTTGGGACAGGACAACACCGGGGAGCTGTTTTTT.

J is TRBJ2-1 and V is TRBV5-1, with TRBD1 matching over 8 bases. Germline loops: CDR1 SGHRS, CDR2 YFSETQ. The CDR3 has 18 amino acids. The ends lost 4 bases at V and 0 bases at J; junction bases unmatched: 12. The CDR3 DNA follows: TGCGCCAGCAGCCAAGCCAGGGGGCTTTCCAGCTCCTACAATGAGCAGTTCTTC. This encodes CASSQARGLSSSYNEQFF.

The genes are TRBV21-1 and TRBJ1-6. TRBV21-1 is an annotated pseudogene. The CDR3 is 18 residues long. In DNA, the CDR3 is TGTGCCAGCAGCAGCCGGGACCGAACATTCTCCTATAATTCACCCCTCCACTTT. It codes for CASSSRDRTFSYNSPLHF.

The genes are TRBV19 and TRBJ2-7; possibly TRBD2 for D (5 bases). Germline values: CDR1 LNHDA, CDR2 SQIVND (reference sequence). CDR3 length: 13 residues. Trimming shortened V by 8 bases and J by 3 bases, and 14 bases separated the two germline ends. DNA for the CDR3: TGTGCCAGTGAGGACTCGTTCCACTACGAGCAGTACTTC. Protein product: CASEDSFHYEQYF. The entire variable domain, with the rest obtained from reference TRBV19 and TRBJ2-7, is as follows: DGGITQSPKYLFRKEGQNVTLSCEQNLNHDAMYWYRQDPGQGLRLIYYSQIVNDFQKGDIAEGYSVSREKKESFPLTVTSAQKNPTAFYLCASEDSFHYEQYFGPGTRLTVT.

The rearrangement joins TRBV12-5 to TRBJ2-6; maybe TRBD1 (5 bases). Per the germline V gene, CDR1 is LGHNT and CDR2 is FRNRAP. This CDR3 is built from 18 residues. In nucleotides, the CDR3 is TGTGCCCCCTCCGCCCAAGTCAGGGCAAGCTCTGGGGCCAACGTCCTGACTTTC. Its translation: CAPSAQVRASSGANVLTF. Looking up the rest from reference TRBV12-5 and TRBJ2-6 gives the full variable domain: DARVTQTPRHKVTEMGQEVTMRCQPILGHNTVFWYRQTMMQGLELLAYFRNRAPLDDSGMPKDRFSAEMPDATLATLKIQPSEPRDSAVYFCAPSAQVRASSGANVLTFGAGSRLTVL.

This chain joins TRBV19 and TRBJ2-5, with TRBD1 matching over 10 bases. V lost 4 bases, J lost 3 bases, and 5 bases stayed unmatched. Germline V lookup: CDR1 LNHDA, CDR2 SQIVND (reference sequence). This CDR3 has 15 residues. CDR3 in amino acids: CASSTPGQGKETQYF. In nucleotides, the CDR3 is TGTGCCAGTAGTACACCGGGACAGGGGAAAGAGACCCAGTACTTC.

CDR3 residues: CASSYPPIYGYTF. As DNA, the CDR3 is TGTGCCAGCAGCTACCCTCCTATCTATGGCTACACCTTC. The chain recombines TRBV5-4 with TRBJ1-2, with D unresolved. V lost 3 bases, J lost 4 bases, and 10 bases lay in between. The CDR3 contains 13 residues. Looked up from germline, CDR1 is SGHNT and CDR2 is YYREEE (reference sequence).

The genes are TRBV9 and TRBJ1-3; no clear D. The CDR3 has 13 amino acids. Germline CDR1 reads SGDLS; CDR2 reads YYNGEE. Trimming shortened V by 0 bases and J by 4 bases, and 5 bases separated the two germline ends. DNA for the CDR3: TGTGCCAGCAGCGTAGGCAGGGGAAACACCATATATTTT. It yields the protein CASSVGRGNTIYF.